The rows below give T cell receptor beta chains drawn from one sample of a study of T cell responses to AZD1222 COVID-19 vaccine. This table comes from immunoSEQ multiplex PCR, and its TCRdb copy is limited to in-frame clones, with some not included. The repertoire holds more than 95,000 clones, with about 93% as singletons. The sequencing used peripheral blood, collected on day 0 of AZD1222 vaccination. The receptors derive from an adult in good health. Each CDR3 is given with its conserved first and last residue. The order of the fields is V gene, J gene, clone size, D gene, CDR3 protein, CDR3 DNA. A D gene is named only where the DNA matches it firmly. Expanded clones are given a class, and other clones once, few, many or no size at all.

TRBV6-4,TRBJ2-3,-,TRBD2,CASSGTSGNTDTQYF,TGTGCCAGCAGTGGGACTAGCGGGAACACAGATACGCAGTATTTT
TRBV6-5,TRBJ2-7,-,TRBD1,CASRSTGGIDEQYF,TGTGCCAGCAGGTCGACAGGGGGAATCGACGAGCAGTACTTC
TRBV9,TRBJ2-5,-,-,CASSALGGEKETQYF,TGTGCCAGCAGTGCATTGGGGGGAGAGAAAGAGACCCAGTACTTC
TRBV4-1,TRBJ2-2,-,TRBD1,CASSHPGTGNTGELFF,TGCGCCAGCAGCCACCCCGGGACAGGGAACACCGGGGAGCTGTTTTTT
TRBV5-5,TRBJ2-7,-,-,CASSLGSPGTRTYEQYF,TGTGCCAGCAGCTTGGGCTCCCCCGGGACAAGAACCTACGAGCAGTACTTC
TRBV28,TRBJ1-6,once,-,CASSLVRGLNSPLHF,TGTGCCAGCAGTCTCGTCCGGGGCCTGAATTCACCCCTCCACTTT
TRBV5-1,TRBJ2-1,-,-,CASSPGLGRNEQFF,TGCGCCAGCAGCCCGGGTTTGGGACGCAATGAGCAGTTCTTC
TRBV2,TRBJ1-1,-,-,CASSALDNTEAFF,TGTGCCAGCAGTGCCTTAGATAACACTGAAGCTTTCTTT
TRBV2,TRBJ1-3,-,-,CASSEPLSGNTIYF,TGTGCCAGCAGTGAACCGCTTAGTGGAAACACCATATATTTT
TRBV7-2,TRBJ2-1,-,-,CASSFYGTSYNEQFF,TGTGCCAGCAGCTTCTACGGGACATCCTACAATGAGCAGTTCTTC
TRBV20-1,TRBJ2-1,-,-,CSARGYNEQFF,TGCAGTGCTAGAGGGTACAATGAGCAGTTCTTC
TRBV19,TRBJ2-1,-,-,CASSPQGRNEQFF,TGTGCCAGTAGCCCCCAAGGGCGCAATGAGCAGTTCTTC
TRBV19,TRBJ1-2,-,-,CASSAKNYGYTF,TGTGCCAGTAGCGCTAAAAACTATGGCTACACCTTC
TRBV2,TRBJ2-7,-,TRBD1,CASRGGTGGSYEQYF,TGTGCCAGCAGAGGGGGGACAGGGGGCTCCTACGAGCAGTACTTC
TRBV25-1,TRBJ1-1,-,-,CASSMMSSNTEAFF,TGTGCCAGCAGTATGATGAGCAGCAACACTGAAGCTTTCTTT
TRBV24-1,TRBJ2-4,few,TRBD1,CATSDGWGQSKNIQYF,TGTGCCACCAGTGATGGGTGGGGACAGTCAAAAAACATTCAGTACTTC
TRBV4-3,TRBJ2-5,-,TRBD1,CASSHGTGEGTQYF,TGCGCCAGCAGCCACGGGACAGGGGAGGGGACCCAGTACTTC
TRBV6-1,TRBJ2-3,-,-,CASSESTDTQYF,TGTGCCAGCAGCGAGAGCACAGATACGCAGTATTTT
TRBV5-1,TRBJ1-5,-,-,CASSWNQPQHF,TGCGCCAGCAGCTGGAATCAGCCCCAGCATTTT
TRBV6-2/TRBV6-3,TRBJ1-2,-,TRBD1,CASSSQGNYGYTF,TGTGCCAGCAGTTCACAGGGGAACTATGGCTACACCTTC
TRBV19,TRBJ2-4,once,-,CASVRIRGRATGPSEFIQYF,TGTGCCAGTGTTCGGATCCGCGGCAGAGCCACAGGCCCCTCAGAGTTTATTCAGTACTTC
TRBV5-1,TRBJ1-1,few,-,CASSLGGAVEAFF,TGCGCCAGCAGCTTGGGAGGGGCGGTTGAAGCTTTCTTT
TRBV5-1,TRBJ2-1,-,TRBD1,CASSFSGQGASEQFF,TGCGCCAGCAGCTTTTCGGGACAGGGGGCGTCTGAGCAGTTCTTC
TRBV5-1,TRBJ1-1,-,-,CASSSNFYRTNTEAFF,TGCGCCAGCAGCTCGAACTTTTACAGGACAAACACTGAAGCTTTCTTT
TRBV10-3,TRBJ1-1,-,-,CAISESPTSPLNTEAFF,TGTGCCATCAGTGAATCTCCGACCTCGCCATTGAACACTGAAGCTTTCTTT
TRBV27,TRBJ2-1,-,-,CASSFTGDNEQFF,TGTGCCAGCAGTTTCACCGGAGACAATGAGCAGTTCTTC
TRBV7-9,TRBJ1-4,-,-,CASSLLPGGAPEKLFF,TGTGCCAGCAGCTTATTACCCGGGGGGGCACCTGAAAAACTGTTTTTT
TRBV2,TRBJ1-1,-,-,CASSQDRTNTEAFF,TGTGCCAGCAGTCAGGACAGAACGAACACTGAAGCTTTCTTT
TRBV18,TRBJ2-1,-,TRBD1,CASSHPNPGTANEQFF,TGTGCCAGCTCACACCCTAATCCCGGGACAGCGAATGAGCAGTTCTTC
TRBV6-2/TRBV6-3,TRBJ2-7,-,-,CASSYGTVSEQYF,TGTGCCAGCAGTTACGGGACGGTTTCCGAGCAGTACTTC
TRBV18,TRBJ1-6,-,TRBD1,CASSPGTGTSPLHF,TGTGCCAGCTCACCTGGGACAGGGACTTCACCCCTCCACTTT
TRBV10-3,TRBJ2-5,-,-,CAISESTFAGETQYF,TGTGCCATCAGTGAGTCGACGTTTGCCGGGGAGACCCAGTACTTC
TRBV14,TRBJ2-7,-,-,CASSQDIIRPPKGQYF,TGTGCCAGCAGCCAAGATATCATCAGGCCCCCCAAAGGGCAGTACTTC
TRBV18,TRBJ2-2,-,TRBD1,CASSPPSGGPGELFF,TGTGCCAGCTCACCACCTTCAGGGGGCCCCGGGGAGCTGTTTTTT
TRBV28,TRBJ1-1,-,TRBD1,CASSLFPGQLSRTEAFF,TGTGCCAGCAGTTTATTCCCGGGACAGCTTTCTCGCACTGAAGCTTTCTTT
TRBV18,TRBJ2-2,-,TRBD1,CASSPGQGNTGELFF,TGTGCCAGCTCACCCGGACAGGGGAACACCGGGGAGCTGTTTTTT
TRBV5-1,TRBJ2-1,once,TRBD2,CASSLSSSGPTKQFF,TGCGCCAGCAGCTTGTCTTCTAGCGGGCCTACCAAGCAGTTCTTC
TRBV10-3,TRBJ2-7,-,-,CAISESRASEQYF,TGTGCCATCAGTGAGTCGAGGGCCAGCGAGCAGTACTTC
TRBV27,TRBJ2-3,-,-,CASSGGIAEGDYTQYF,TGTGCCAGCAGCGGGGGTATAGCGGAGGGTGATTATACGCAGTATTTT
TRBV30,TRBJ1-2,-,-,CASPPGTTGDGYTF,TGTGCCTCCCCCCCCGGGACCACGGGGGATGGCTACACCTTC
TRBV6-2/TRBV6-3,TRBJ2-7,-,-,CASSYSEGVYEQYF,TGTGCCAGCAGTTACTCGGAGGGCGTCTACGAGCAGTACTTC
TRBV10-1,TRBJ1-4,once,TRBD1,CASSESGQGQKLFF,TGCGCCAGCAGTGAGTCCGGACAGGGACAAAAACTGTTTTTT